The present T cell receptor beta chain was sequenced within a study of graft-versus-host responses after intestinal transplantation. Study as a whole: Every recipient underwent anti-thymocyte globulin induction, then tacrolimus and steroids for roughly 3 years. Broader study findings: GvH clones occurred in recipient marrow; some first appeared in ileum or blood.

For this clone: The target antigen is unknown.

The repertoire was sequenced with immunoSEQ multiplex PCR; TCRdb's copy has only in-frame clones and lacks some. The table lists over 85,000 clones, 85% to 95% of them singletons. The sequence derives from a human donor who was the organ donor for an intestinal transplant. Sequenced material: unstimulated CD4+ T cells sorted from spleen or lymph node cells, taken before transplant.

This CDR3 is CASSFWDRGIYGYTF. The CDR3 DNA sequence: TGTGCCAGCAGCTTTTGGGACAGGGGAATCTATGGCTACACCTTC. J is TRBJ1-2 and V is TRBV6-5; 10 nucleotides agree with TRBD1. The trim removed 6 bases at V and 4 bases at J, leaving 8 bases unmatched. Germline V CDR1 and CDR2: MNHEY, SVGAGI. The CDR3 extends over 15 amino acids.